This note documents a single TCR beta chain sequence. The sample originates from a study of control samples from healthy donors and cancer patients. The repertoire was sequenced with immunoSEQ multiplex PCR; TCRdb's copy has only in-frame clones and lacks some. The sample holds around 120,000 clones, about 91% seen once. In germline, CDR1 is MGHDK, CDR2 SYGVNS. The CDR3 is 16 amino acids. Trimming took 3 bases from V and 5 from J, leaving 17 bases between them. V gene TRBV25-1 combines with J gene TRBJ2-1, with D unclear. Sample: blood. This TCR was sampled from a man between 35 and 55 years old in good health. The CDR3 loop is CASSDSLLNSHNEQFF. The CDR3, as DNA: TGTGCCAGCAGTGACTCCCTCCTCAACTCGCACAATGAGCAGTTCTTC.